This passage covers 3 T cell receptor beta chains from one sample sequenced in a study of T cells in Graves' hyperthyroidism and ophthalmopathy. What was amplified from RNA transcripts were TCR beta CDR3 regions. TCR CDR3 underwent first-round RT-PCR with the HTBI primer set. TCRdb re-called the multiplex PCR reads with MiXCR, one entry per CDR3 protein. In the table there are fewer than 800,000 distinct CDR3 sequences, about a sixth of which are singletons. Input material: blood. The receptor set was obtained from a man aged 18 to 35 with Graves' hyperthyroidism.

This clonotype was seen only a few times. This chain joins TRBV12-3 or TRBV12-4 and TRBJ2-2; D gene unclear. V gave up 7 bases and J gave up 8 bases, with 17 bases separating them. The CDR3 runs to 14 residues. The CDR3 DNA reads as TGTGCCAGCACCGGAGAACGGGTTGGAGGGGAGCTGTTTTTT. Its protein product is CASTGERVGGELFF.

This clonotype was seen a handful of times. The chain employs TRBV3-1 and TRBJ2-4; 8 nucleotides line up with TRBD2. Trimming cost V 0 bases and J 1 base; bases outside gene matches: 8. The CDR3 length is 18 residues. Germline V gene sequence: CDR1 LGHDT, CDR2 YNNKEL (reference sequence). The CDR3 bases are TGTGCCAGCAGCCAAGAGACCCTGACTAGCGTGGCCAAAAACATTCAGTACTTC. Amino acids: CASSQETLTSVAKNIQYF.

About this clonotype: A much larger clone lies one base from this, so it may be a read error. J is TRBJ2-1 and V is TRBV11-2, with D unclear. Germline V gene sequence: CDR1 SGHAT, CDR2 FQNNGV. V gave up 4 bases and J gave up 8 bases, with 15 bases separating them. The CDR3 extends over 14 amino acids. The CDR3 DNA reads TGTGCCAGCAGCTGTTATAGAAAGGTCCATGAGCAGTTCTTC. Translated: CASSCYRKVHEQFF.